The following is a TCR beta chain sequence with its context. Its antigen is as yet unknown. The sample originates from a study of cytomegalovirus exposure and HLA in healthy donors. Germline V lookup: CDR1 SGDLS, CDR2 YYNGEE. This CDR3 comprises 17 residues. V was pared by 4 bases and J by 4 bases, with 15 bases of the junction left unmatched. With 60 Vbeta and 13 Jbeta primers, the PCR was carried out. Here immunoSEQ multiplex PCR was the method, and the copy in TCRdb shows in-frame clones only, minus some. The data hold about 100,000 clones, with roughly 84% observed a single time. Regarding the study as a whole: Under in vitro conditions, a few CMV-associated chains were confirmed as specific for CMV antigens. A later analysis linked fewer than 20,000 TCR beta sequences to HLA alleles at 0.05 false discovery rate.

The donors gave bone marrow, and they were healthy. This chain connects TRBV9 to TRBJ2-3, with TRBD2 matching over 7 bases. The material sequenced was PBMCs. This TCR derives from a woman between 18 and 30 years old in good health and CMV-seronegative. For the CDR3, the DNA is TGTGCCAGCAGCCCGAACCGGGGGGTTTATGGCGCAGATACGCAGTATTTT. As protein: CASSPNRGVYGADTQYF.